These 7 T cell receptor beta chains share one sample of origin, sequenced in a study of T-cell reconstitution after alpha-beta-depleted transplantation in children. As it was prepared, the TCRbeta library received unique molecular identifiers. From the PCR reads, TCRdb called clonotypes with MiXCR, one entry per CDR3 protein. The sample consists of some 300,000 distinct CDR3 sequences, less than 9.5% of them appearing once. Whole-study results and caveats: From newly produced T cells came most of the T-cell counts and diversity one year after transplant.

Their antigens are not known. The sample in question was peripheral blood, obtained 360 days after TCRalphabeta/CD19-depleted stem cell transplant. These receptors all stem from a female patient aged 2-10 years who had a stem cell transplant for Fanconi anemia, so the T cells may come from the graft donor.

This clonotype was picked up many times. The V gene is TRBV5-1, the J gene TRBJ2-7; 7 nucleotides match TRBD2. Germline loops: CDR1 SGHRS, CDR2 YFSETQ. This CDR3 comprises 13 residues. Trimming cost V 4 bases and J 6 bases; bases outside gene matches: 7. CDR3 residues: CASSLEGEGEQYV. The CDR3 bases are TGCGCCAGCAGCCTGGAAGGGGAGGGCGAGCAGTACGTC.

This clonotype was recorded a few times. The CDR3 DNA reads as TGTGCCAGCAGCACCCTAGCGGGGGTCACAGATACGCAGTATTTT. Translating gives CASSTLAGVTDTQYF. The chain uses TRBV7-9 and TRBJ2-3, with 10 bases identical to TRBD2. Trimming took 5 bases from V and 2 from J; bases not matched to a gene: 4. The CDR3 totals 15 residues. Germline V lookup: CDR1 SEHNR, CDR2 FQNEAQ (reference sequence).

This clonotype was recorded at least ten times. The chain carries TRBV20-1 and TRBJ2-7; possibly TRBD1 for D (6 bases). Trimming removed 3 bases from V and 1 base from J, with 19 bases in between. The CDR3 length is 16 residues. Germline CDR1 is DFQATT and CDR2 is SNEGSKA (reference sequence). The CDR3 protein is CSASGFGRTVSYEQYF. The CDR3 bases are TGCAGTGCTAGCGGATTCGGTAGGACAGTGTCCTACGAGCAGTACTTC.

This clonotype was counted at least ten times. The rearrangement uses TRBV5-6 and TRBJ2-5; D is unresolved. Germline CDR1 SGHDT, CDR2 YYEEEE. The V end lost 2 bases, the J end lost 2 bases, and 10 bases lay between the germline ends. CDR3 length: 14 amino acids. CDR3 coding DNA: TGTGCCAGCAGCTTTTTTCTACCACAAGAGACCCAGTACTTC. Protein sequence: CASSFFLPQETQYF.

This clonotype was detected many times. This chain links TRBV18 with TRBJ2-7; either TRBD1 or TRBD2 may fit D (5 bases each). Germline V lookup: CDR1 KGHSH, CDR2 LQKENI. The V and J ends lost 3 bases and 2 bases respectively, with 17 bases between them. The CDR3 runs 16 residues. CDR3 in amino acids: CASSPYGGTNPYEQYF. In DNA, the CDR3 is TGTGCCAGCTCACCGTATGGGGGAACAAATCCCTACGAGCAGTACTTC.

V is TRBV5-1 and J is TRBJ2-7; D is uncertain. The CDR3 has 13 residues. Looked up from germline, CDR1 is SGHRS and CDR2 is YFSETQ. V was cut by 5 bases and J by 5 bases, with 14 bases left in between. CDR3 residues: CASRWTPADEQYF. DNA for the CDR3: TGCGCCAGCAGATGGACGCCCGCCGACGAGCAGTACTTC.

This clonotype was seen more than once but under ten times. The gene calls are TRBV4-2 and TRBJ2-4; 8 bases map to TRBD1. CDR1 LGHNA and CDR2 YNFKEQ come from the germline V gene. The CDR3 consists of 18 residues. V gave up 4 bases and J gave up 0 bases; unmatched junction bases: 11. As DNA, the CDR3 is TGTGCCAGCAGCCCTGGGCTACAGGGGGACCTAGCCAAAAACATTCAGTACTTC. Translation: CASSPGLQGDLAKNIQYF.